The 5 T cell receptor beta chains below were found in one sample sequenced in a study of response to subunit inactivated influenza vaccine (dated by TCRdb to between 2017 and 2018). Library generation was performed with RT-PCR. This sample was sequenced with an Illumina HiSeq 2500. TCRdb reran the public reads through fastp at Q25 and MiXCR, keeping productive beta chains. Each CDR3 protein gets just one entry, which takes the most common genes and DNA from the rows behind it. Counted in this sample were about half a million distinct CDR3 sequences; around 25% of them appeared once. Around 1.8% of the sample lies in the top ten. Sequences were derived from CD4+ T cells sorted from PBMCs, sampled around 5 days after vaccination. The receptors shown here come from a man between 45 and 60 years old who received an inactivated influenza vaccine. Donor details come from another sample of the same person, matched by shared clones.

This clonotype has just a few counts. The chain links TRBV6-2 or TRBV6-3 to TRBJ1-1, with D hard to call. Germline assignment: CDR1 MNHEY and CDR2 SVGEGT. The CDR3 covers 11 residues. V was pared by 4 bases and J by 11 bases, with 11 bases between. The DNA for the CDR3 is TGTGCCAGCAGTTTGGGCGGATTTGCTTTCTTT. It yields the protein CASSLGGFAFF.

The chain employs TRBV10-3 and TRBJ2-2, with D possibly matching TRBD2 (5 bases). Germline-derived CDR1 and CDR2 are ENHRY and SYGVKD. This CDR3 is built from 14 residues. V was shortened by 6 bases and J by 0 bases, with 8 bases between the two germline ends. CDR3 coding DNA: TGTGCCATCAGAACTAGACCGAACACCGGGGAGCTGTTTTTT. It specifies CAIRTRPNTGELFF.

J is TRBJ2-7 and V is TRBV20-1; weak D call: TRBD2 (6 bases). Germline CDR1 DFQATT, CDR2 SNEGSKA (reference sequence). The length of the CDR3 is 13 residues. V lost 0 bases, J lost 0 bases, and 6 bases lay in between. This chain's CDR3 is CSAREGGSYEQYF. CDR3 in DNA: TGCAGTGCTAGAGAGGGGGGCTCCTACGAGCAGTACTTC.

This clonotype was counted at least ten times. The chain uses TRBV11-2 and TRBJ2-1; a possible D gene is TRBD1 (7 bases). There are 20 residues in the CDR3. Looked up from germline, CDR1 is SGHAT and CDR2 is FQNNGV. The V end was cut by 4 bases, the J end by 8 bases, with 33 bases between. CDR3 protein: CASSYRQGGVVGPGIDEQFF. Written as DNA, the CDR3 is TGTGCCAGCAGCTACCGACAGGGAGGTGTAGTAGGGCCGGGGATAGATGAGCAGTTCTTC. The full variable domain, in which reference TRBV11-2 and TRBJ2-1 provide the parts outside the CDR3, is EAGVAQSPRYKIIEKRQSVAFWCNPISGHATLYWYQQILGQGPKLLIQFQNNGVVDDSQLPKDRFSAERLKGVDSTLKIQPAKLEDSAVYLCASSYRQGGVVGPGIDEQFFGPGTRLTVL.

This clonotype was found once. The chain's CDR3 is CASSLELAGVVNEQYF. The CDR3 DNA sequence: TGCGCCAGCAGCTTGGAACTAGCGGGAGTAGTCAACGAGCAGTACTTC. The chain uses TRBV5-1 and TRBJ2-7; 11 bases are shared with TRBD2. Germline lookup yields CDR1 SGHRS and CDR2 YFSETQ. Germline trimming cut 0 bases from V and 5 bases from J; bases unmatched to any gene: 7. The CDR3 has 16 amino acids.